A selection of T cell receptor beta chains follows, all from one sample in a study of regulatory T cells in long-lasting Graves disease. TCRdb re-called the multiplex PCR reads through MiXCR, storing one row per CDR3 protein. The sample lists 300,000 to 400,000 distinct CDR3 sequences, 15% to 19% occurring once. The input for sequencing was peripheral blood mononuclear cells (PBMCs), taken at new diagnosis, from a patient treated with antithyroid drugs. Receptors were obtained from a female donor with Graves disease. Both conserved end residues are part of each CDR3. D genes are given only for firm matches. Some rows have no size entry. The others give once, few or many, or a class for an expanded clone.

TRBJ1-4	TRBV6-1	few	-	TGTGCCAGCAGTACCCTCGGGAGTGCCACTAATGAAAAACTGTTTTTT	CASSTLGSATNEKLFF
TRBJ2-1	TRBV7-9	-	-	TGTGCCAGCAGCCCCTCGGGTAGGGATGAGCAGTTCTTC	CASSPSGRDEQFF
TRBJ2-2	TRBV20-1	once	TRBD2	TGCAGTGCTAGGGAGGGACTAGCGGGAGTTGCGAACACCGGGGAGCTGTTTTTT	CSAREGLAGVANTGELFF
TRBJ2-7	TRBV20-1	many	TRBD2	TGCAGTGCTAGGAAAGCGGGAGGGGTTAACGAGCAGTACTTC	CSARKAGGVNEQYF
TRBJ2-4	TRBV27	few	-	TGTGCCAGCCTAGGGGCCAAAAACATTCAGTACTTC	CASLGAKNIQYF
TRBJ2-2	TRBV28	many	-	TGTGCCAGCAACCGCGGGACTGATACCGGGGAGCTGTTTTTT	CASNRGTDTGELFF
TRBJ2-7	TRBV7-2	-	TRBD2	TGTGCCAGCAGCCAACTAGCGGGACACTCCTACGAGCAGTACTTC	CASSQLAGHSYEQYF
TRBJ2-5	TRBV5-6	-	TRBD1	TGTGCCAGCAGCTGGCTGGGGACAGGGCGACAAGAGACCCAGTACTTC	CASSWLGTGRQETQYF
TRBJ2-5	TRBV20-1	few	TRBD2	TGCAGTGCTAGCCTGGGACTAGCGGGCCTACGGGAGGAGACCCAGTACTTC	CSASLGLAGLREETQYF
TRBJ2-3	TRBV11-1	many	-	TGTGCCAGCAGCTCGCCCGCGGACGGGGGATCCACAGATACGCAGTATTTT	CASSSPADGGSTDTQYF
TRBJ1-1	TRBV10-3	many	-	TGTGCCATCAGTGAGTCGATGACGAACACTGAAGCTTTCTTT	CAISESMTNTEAFF
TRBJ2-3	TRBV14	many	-	TGTGCCAGCAGCCAAGTATGGGCAGTAGCTCTTCGGGCAGATACGCAGTATTTT	CASSQVWAVALRADTQYF
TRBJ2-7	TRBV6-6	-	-	TGTGCCAGCAGTTACTCGATCGACTACGAGCAGTACTTC	CASSYSIDYEQYF
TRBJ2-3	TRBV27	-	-	TGTGCCAGCAGTTTGCGGAGGGGGAAGATCACAGATACGCAGTATTTT	CASSLRRGKITDTQYF
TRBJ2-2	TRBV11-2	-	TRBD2	TGTGCCAGCAGCGCCAGACTAGCGGGGGCCATAAACACCGGGGAGCTGTTTTTT	CASSARLAGAINTGELFF
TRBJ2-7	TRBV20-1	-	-	TGCAGTGCTAGGGGGTTCGGCGGGGCGAGCTCCTACGAGCAGTACTTC	CSARGFGGASSYEQYF
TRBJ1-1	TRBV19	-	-	TGTGCCAGTAGTATTTCAGCCGGGGTAGCGGCTGAAGCTTTCTTT	CASSISAGVAAEAFF
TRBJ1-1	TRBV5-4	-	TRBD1	TGTGCCAGCAGCTCTCCTCCCAGGGGGACTGAAGCTTTCTTT	CASSSPPRGTEAFF
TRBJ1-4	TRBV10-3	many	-	TGTGCCATCAGTACTGGGTCAGAAGAAAAACTGTTTTTT	CAISTGSEEKLFF
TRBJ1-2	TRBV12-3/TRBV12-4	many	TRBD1	TGTGCCAGCAGTACCGGACAGGTTGGTGGCTACACCTTC	CASSTGQVGGYTF
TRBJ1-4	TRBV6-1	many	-	TGTGCCAGCAGCCCCTGGGGGGCAGAAAAACTGTTTTTT	CASSPWGAEKLFF
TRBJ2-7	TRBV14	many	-	TGTGCCAGCAGCCAGACGACGGCCGCCTACTACGAGCAGTACTTC	CASSQTTAAYYEQYF
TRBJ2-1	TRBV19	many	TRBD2	TGTGCCAGTAGTATCCTGAGGGGACTAGCCGCCAATGAGCAGTTCTTC	CASSILRGLAANEQFF
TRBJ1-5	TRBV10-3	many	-	TGTGCCATCAGTGAGTCGAATCAGCCCCAGCATTTT	CAISESNQPQHF
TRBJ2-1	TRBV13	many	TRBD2	TGTGCCAGCAGCTCCACGGATAGCGGGAGAATAAATGAGCAGTTCTTC	CASSSTDSGRINEQFF
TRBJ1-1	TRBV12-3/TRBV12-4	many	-	TGTGCCAGCAGTTTAGCGCTGACGGGGCGAGTGAACACTGAAGCTTTCTTT	CASSLALTGRVNTEAFF
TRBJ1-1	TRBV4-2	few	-	TGTGCCAGCAGCCTCCCCCCCAGGGGTCGGGTAGCTTTCTTT	CASSLPPRGRVAFF
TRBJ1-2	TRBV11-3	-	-	TGTGCCAGCAGCGGAATAACAGGGAACTATGGCTACACCTTC	CASSGITGNYGYTF
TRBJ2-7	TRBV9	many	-	TGTGCCAGCAGCGTAGATGGCGGGCGGTCCTACGAGCAGTACTTC	CASSVDGGRSYEQYF
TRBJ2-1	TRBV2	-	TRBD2	TGTGCCATCAGACTAGCTCTTGGCAATGAGCAGTTCTTC	CAIRLALGNEQFF
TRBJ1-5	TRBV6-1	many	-	TGTGCCAGCATTCCATCCCCGGGACAACAGAAAGGACAGCCCCAGCATTTT	CASIPSPGQQKGQPQHF
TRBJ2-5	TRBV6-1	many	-	TGTGCCAGCAGCTCAACAGGGTGGCAGACCCAGTACTTC	CASSSTGWQTQYF
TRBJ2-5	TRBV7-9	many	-	TGTGCCAGCAGCTTAGAAGCGCGTCGAGAGACCCAGTACTTC	CASSLEARRETQYF
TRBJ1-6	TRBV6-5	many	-	TGTGCCAGCAGTTACTCAGGGGGAGATAATTCACCCCTCCACTTT	CASSYSGGDNSPLHF
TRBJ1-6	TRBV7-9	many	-	TGTGCCAGCAGCCCTCTGGGGTTTGGTTCACCCCTCCACTTT	CASSPLGFGSPLHF
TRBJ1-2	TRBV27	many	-	TGTGCCAGCAGTTCGTCGCAGTATGGCTACACCTTC	CASSSSQYGYTF
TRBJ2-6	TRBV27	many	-	TGTGCCAGCAGTTATATATACAGGGCCTCTGGGGCCAACGTCCTGACTTTC	CASSYIYRASGANVLTF
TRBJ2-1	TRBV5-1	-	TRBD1	TGCGCCAGCAGCTGGCCTTGGGTCCGGGACAGACAATACAATGAGCAGTTCTTC	CASSWPWVRDRQYNEQFF
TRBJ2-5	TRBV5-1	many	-	TGTGCCAGCAGCTTCGGGCAGTTCCAAGAGACCCAGTACTTC	CASSFGQFQETQYF
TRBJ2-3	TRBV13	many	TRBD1	TGTGCCAGCAGCTACACTACAGGACAGGGGCGCACAGATACGCAGTATTTT	CASSYTTGQGRTDTQYF
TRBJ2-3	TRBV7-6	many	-	TGTGCCAGCAGCCCGGGGAAGGGGGGGACTACAGATACGCAGTATTTT	CASSPGKGGTTDTQYF
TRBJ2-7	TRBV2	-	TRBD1	TGTGCCAGCGGAGCTCCCGGGACAGGGAACTTC	CASGAPGTGNF
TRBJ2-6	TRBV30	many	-	TGTGCCTGGAGTGTTTTAGGGACCGGGGCCAACGTCCTGACTTTC	CAWSVLGTGANVLTF
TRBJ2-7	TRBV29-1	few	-	TGCAGCGTTGCATTATACATCGGCTACGAGCAGTACTTC	CSVALYIGYEQYF
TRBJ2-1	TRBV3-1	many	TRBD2	TGTGCCAGCAGCCAAGTTGAGGCGGGGGGTAAAAATGAGCAGTTCTTC	CASSQVEAGGKNEQFF
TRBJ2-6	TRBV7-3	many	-	TGTGCCAGCAGCTTTTCACTCGGAGCCGGGGCCAACGTCCTGACTTTC	CASSFSLGAGANVLTF
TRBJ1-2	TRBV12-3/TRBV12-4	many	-	TGTGCCAGCAGTTTACCAGGGTTGCTTGGCTACACCTTC	CASSLPGLLGYTF
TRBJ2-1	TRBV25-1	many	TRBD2	TGTGCCAGCAGTGGGGGACCCGGGACTAGCTCCTACAATGAGCAGTTCTTC	CASSGGPGTSSYNEQFF
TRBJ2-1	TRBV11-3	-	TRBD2	TGTGCCAGCAGCTTGGGGACTAGCGGGAGCTCGGATGAGCAGTTCTTC	CASSLGTSGSSDEQFF
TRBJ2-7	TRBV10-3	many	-	TGTGCCATCAGTGATCCCCGGGGTTACTACGAGCAGTACTTC	CAISDPRGYYEQYF
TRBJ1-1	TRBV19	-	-	TGTGCCGGTAGTTTTTACACTGAAGCTTTCTTT	CAGSFYTEAFF
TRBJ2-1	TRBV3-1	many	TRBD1	TGTGCCAGCACCCTTTCGACAGGGGTTAGGGATGAGCAGTTCTTC	CASTLSTGVRDEQFF
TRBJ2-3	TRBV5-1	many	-	TGCGCCAGCAGCTTGGTAGCCCGAGACACAGATACGCAGTATTTT	CASSLVARDTDTQYF